These T cell receptor beta chains were read from a single sample in a study of control samples from healthy donors and cancer patients. Data came from immunoSEQ multiplex PCR; TCRdb stores just in-frame clones and leaves some out. The table records about 99,000 clones, approximately 90% of them present only once. The sequenced sample consisted of PBMCs. The receptor source for this set is a man in his 60s with lung cancer. The CDR3 runs from the conserved cysteine through the conserved F or W. The D gene is left open where the match is weak. Clone sizes are given selectively: once, few, many, or a class where the clone is expanded.

v_call: TRBV7-9; clone_size: once; j_call: TRBJ2-6; cdr3_length: 15; d_call: NA; cdr3_nt: TGTGCCAGCAGCCCAGGTGGGGCATTGGCCAACGTCCTGACTTTC; cdr3_aa: CASSPGGALANVLTF
v_call: TRBV6-1; clone_size: NA; j_call: TRBJ1-1; cdr3_length: 13; d_call: TRBD1; cdr3_nt: TGTGCCAGCAGTGAAGTAGGGGGCCCTGAAGCTTTCTTT; cdr3_aa: CASSEVGGPEAFF
v_call: TRBV30; clone_size: NA; j_call: TRBJ1-5; cdr3_length: 13; d_call: NA; cdr3_nt: TGTGCCTGGGGTCTGCAGGACAATCAGCCCCAGCATTTT; cdr3_aa: CAWGLQDNQPQHF
v_call: TRBV9; clone_size: NA; j_call: TRBJ2-2; cdr3_length: 15; d_call: TRBD1; cdr3_nt: TGTGCCAGCAGCGCCCCAGGGGGGAACACCGGGGAGCTGTTTTTT; cdr3_aa: CASSAPGGNTGELFF
v_call: TRBV7-9; clone_size: NA; j_call: TRBJ2-7; cdr3_length: 14; d_call: NA; cdr3_nt: TGTGCCAGCAGCTCCACGTCCGTTAGCTACGAGCAGTACTTC; cdr3_aa: CASSSTSVSYEQYF
v_call: TRBV10-2; clone_size: NA; j_call: TRBJ1-3; cdr3_length: 16; d_call: TRBD1; cdr3_nt: TGCGCCAGCAGGAATAGGGACAGGGGTGCTGGAAACACCATATATTTT; cdr3_aa: CASRNRDRGAGNTIYF
v_call: TRBV6-5; clone_size: NA; j_call: TRBJ1-2; cdr3_length: 15; d_call: TRBD1; cdr3_nt: TGTGCCAGCAGTACCTCGCAAACAGGGGACTATGGCTACACCTTC; cdr3_aa: CASSTSQTGDYGYTF
v_call: TRBV7-9; clone_size: once; j_call: TRBJ1-2; cdr3_length: 12; d_call: NA; cdr3_nt: TGTGCCAGCAGCCCAGGGTTCTATGGCTACACCTTC; cdr3_aa: CASSPGFYGYTF
v_call: TRBV2; clone_size: NA; j_call: TRBJ2-3; cdr3_length: 15; d_call: NA; cdr3_nt: TGTGCCAGCAGTGAGGAATTCGGTAGCACAGATACGCAGTATTTT; cdr3_aa: CASSEEFGSTDTQYF
v_call: TRBV11-3; clone_size: NA; j_call: TRBJ2-4; cdr3_length: 15; d_call: NA; cdr3_nt: TGTGCCAGCAGCTTAGATCTGGGGGCAGGGAACATTCAGTACTTC; cdr3_aa: CASSLDLGAGNIQYF
v_call: TRBV12-3/TRBV12-4; clone_size: NA; j_call: TRBJ1-2; cdr3_length: 12; d_call: NA; cdr3_nt: TGTGCCAGCAGCTTGTCCCGGGGTGGCTACACCTTC; cdr3_aa: CASSLSRGGYTF
v_call: TRBV18; clone_size: few; j_call: TRBJ1-1; cdr3_length: 15; d_call: TRBD1; cdr3_nt: TGTGCCAGCTCAACACGGACAGGGAAGAACACTGAAGCTTTCTTT; cdr3_aa: CASSTRTGKNTEAFF
v_call: TRBV7-2; clone_size: NA; j_call: TRBJ1-2; cdr3_length: 14; d_call: NA; cdr3_nt: TGTGCCAGCAGCTTGCGGGGGACCGCCTATGGCTACACCTTC; cdr3_aa: CASSLRGTAYGYTF
v_call: TRBV27; clone_size: NA; j_call: TRBJ1-1; cdr3_length: 14; d_call: NA; cdr3_nt: TGTGCCAGCAGTCCCGGGACGGTGAACACTGAAGCTTTCTTT; cdr3_aa: CASSPGTVNTEAFF
v_call: TRBV3-1/TRBV3-2; clone_size: NA; j_call: TRBJ1-2; cdr3_length: 12; d_call: NA; cdr3_nt: TGTGCCAGCTCCGTCGGCCTCTATGGCTACACCTTC; cdr3_aa: CASSVGLYGYTF
v_call: TRBV24-1; clone_size: once; j_call: TRBJ2-3; cdr3_length: 12; d_call: NA; cdr3_nt: TGTGCCACCAGTGGCGTCACAGATACGCAGTATTTT; cdr3_aa: CATSGVTDTQYF
v_call: TRBV9; clone_size: few; j_call: TRBJ2-1; cdr3_length: 16; d_call: NA; cdr3_nt: TGTGCCAGCAGCGTAGGGTCTGGGGGGCCTTACAATGAGCAGTTCTTC; cdr3_aa: CASSVGSGGPYNEQFF
v_call: TRBV2; clone_size: once; j_call: TRBJ1-6; cdr3_length: 15; d_call: NA; cdr3_nt: TGTGCCAGCCTAGCTGACACAGGATTTTCGTCACCCCTCCACTTT; cdr3_aa: CASLADTGFSSPLHF
v_call: TRBV7-8; clone_size: NA; j_call: TRBJ2-3; cdr3_length: 15; d_call: NA; cdr3_nt: TGTGCCAGCAGCCCATTAGCTGGGAGCACAGATACGCAGTATTTT; cdr3_aa: CASSPLAGSTDTQYF
v_call: TRBV21-1; clone_size: NA; j_call: TRBJ1-1; cdr3_length: 16; d_call: NA; cdr3_nt: TGTGCCAGCAGCAACGTCCAGGGGAGCCAGTGGACTGAAGCTTTCTTT; cdr3_aa: CASSNVQGSQWTEAFF
v_call: TRBV7-3; clone_size: NA; j_call: TRBJ1-3; cdr3_length: 13; d_call: NA; cdr3_nt: TGTGCCAGCAGCCCGGACTCTGGAAACACCATATATTTT; cdr3_aa: CASSPDSGNTIYF
v_call: TRBV5-1; clone_size: NA; j_call: TRBJ1-1; cdr3_length: 15; d_call: NA; cdr3_nt: TGCGCCAGCAGCTTGGAAGGGACAATGAACACTGAAGCTTTCTTT; cdr3_aa: CASSLEGTMNTEAFF
v_call: TRBV18; clone_size: NA; j_call: TRBJ1-2; cdr3_length: 15; d_call: NA; cdr3_nt: TGTGCCAGCTCACGCGGGATCCGGACCGACTATGGCTACACCTTC; cdr3_aa: CASSRGIRTDYGYTF
v_call: TRBV9; clone_size: NA; j_call: TRBJ2-7; cdr3_length: 16; d_call: NA; cdr3_nt: TGTGCCAGCAGCGTAGGAGGTAATGCAGCAGCCTACGAGCAGTACTTC; cdr3_aa: CASSVGGNAAAYEQYF
v_call: TRBV5-1; clone_size: NA; j_call: TRBJ2-1; cdr3_length: 16; d_call: NA; cdr3_nt: TGCGCCAGCAGTATTACAGGGAGTTCTTTGTACAATGAGCAGTTCTTC; cdr3_aa: CASSITGSSLYNEQFF
v_call: TRBV3-1/TRBV3-2; clone_size: NA; j_call: TRBJ1-1; cdr3_length: 14; d_call: NA; cdr3_nt: TGTGCCAGCAGCCAAAGGGAAGCGGACACTGAAGCTTTCTTT; cdr3_aa: CASSQREADTEAFF
v_call: TRBV3-1/TRBV3-2; clone_size: NA; j_call: TRBJ1-2; cdr3_length: 19; d_call: NA; cdr3_nt: TGTGCCAGCAGCCAATGGGAATGGTCGGGACCCCCCACCGACTATGGCTACACCTTC; cdr3_aa: CASSQWEWSGPPTDYGYTF
v_call: TRBV7-2; clone_size: NA; j_call: TRBJ1-2; cdr3_length: 13; d_call: TRBD1; cdr3_nt: TGTGCCAGCAGCTTGAGACAGGGGGCTGGCTACACCTTC; cdr3_aa: CASSLRQGAGYTF
v_call: TRBV5-6; clone_size: NA; j_call: TRBJ2-5; cdr3_length: 19; d_call: TRBD2; cdr3_nt: TGTGCCAGCAGCTTGGTGGCTAGCGGGGGGGCCCTTTCTCAAGAGACCCAGTACTTC; cdr3_aa: CASSLVASGGALSQETQYF
v_call: TRBV6-2/TRBV6-3; clone_size: few; j_call: TRBJ1-1; cdr3_length: 13; d_call: NA; cdr3_nt: TGTGCCAGCAGTTACTGGCGGGGCACTGAAGCTTTCTTT; cdr3_aa: CASSYWRGTEAFF
v_call: TRBV5-3; clone_size: NA; j_call: TRBJ2-5; cdr3_length: 15; d_call: NA; cdr3_nt: TGTGCCAGAAGCTTGCGTTCTAGCCCTCAGGAGACCCAGTACTTC; cdr3_aa: CARSLRSSPQETQYF
v_call: TRBV6-5; clone_size: NA; j_call: TRBJ1-5; cdr3_length: 15; d_call: TRBD1; cdr3_nt: TGTGCCAGCCTCTTTAGGACAGGGAGGAATCAGCCCCAGCATTTT; cdr3_aa: CASLFRTGRNQPQHF
v_call: TRBV27; clone_size: NA; j_call: TRBJ2-2; cdr3_length: 16; d_call: NA; cdr3_nt: TGTGCCAGCAGCCCTGCGAGGGATCCCTTCACCGGGGAGCTGTTTTTT; cdr3_aa: CASSPARDPFTGELFF
v_call: TRBV5-4; clone_size: few; j_call: TRBJ2-5; cdr3_length: 17; d_call: TRBD1; cdr3_nt: TGTGCCAGCAGCGTCTTTGCCGGGACAGGGGGCCGGGAGACCCAGTACTTC; cdr3_aa: CASSVFAGTGGRETQYF
v_call: TRBV19; clone_size: once; j_call: TRBJ1-2; cdr3_length: 14; d_call: NA; cdr3_nt: TGTGCCAGTAGTATAAATGGAAATAACTATGGCTACACCTTC; cdr3_aa: CASSINGNNYGYTF
v_call: TRBV7-2; clone_size: NA; j_call: TRBJ1-2; cdr3_length: 13; d_call: TRBD1; cdr3_nt: TGTGCCAGCAGCGCGGGACAGCGGTATGGCTACACCTTC; cdr3_aa: CASSAGQRYGYTF
v_call: TRBV21-1; clone_size: NA; j_call: TRBJ1-2; cdr3_length: 14; d_call: NA; cdr3_nt: TGTGCCAGCAGCACGCCAGGAAGTGGCAATGGCTACACCTTC; cdr3_aa: CASSTPGSGNGYTF
v_call: TRBV2; clone_size: NA; j_call: TRBJ1-1; cdr3_length: 13; d_call: TRBD1; cdr3_nt: TGTGCCAGCAGGAGACAGGGAAACACTGAAGCTTTCTTT; cdr3_aa: CASRRQGNTEAFF
v_call: TRBV5-1; clone_size: NA; j_call: TRBJ1-1; cdr3_length: 14; d_call: TRBD1; cdr3_nt: TGCGCCAGCAGCTGGGACAGTCGAAACACTGAAGCTTTCTTT; cdr3_aa: CASSWDSRNTEAFF
v_call: TRBV2; clone_size: NA; j_call: TRBJ2-1; cdr3_length: 16; d_call: TRBD2; cdr3_nt: TGTGCCAGCAGTGTTTCAGGCGGGGGGTTTGTAAATGAGCAGTTCTTC; cdr3_aa: CASSVSGGGFVNEQFF
v_call: TRBV7-9; clone_size: NA; j_call: TRBJ1-2; cdr3_length: 15; d_call: NA; cdr3_nt: TGTGCCAGCAGCTCAAACGCGGGGCCCCCGGGAGGCTACACCTTC; cdr3_aa: CASSSNAGPPGGYTF
v_call: TRBV6-6; clone_size: NA; j_call: TRBJ1-4; cdr3_length: 16; d_call: NA; cdr3_nt: TGTGCCAGCAGTTACTCGGACAGAGGGTTGGTCGAAAAACTGTTTTTT; cdr3_aa: CASSYSDRGLVEKLFF
v_call: TRBV4-1; clone_size: NA; j_call: TRBJ2-1; cdr3_length: 16; d_call: TRBD1; cdr3_nt: TGCGCCAGCAGCAGACGACAGGGCACATCTGACAATGAGCAGTTCTTC; cdr3_aa: CASSRRQGTSDNEQFF
v_call: TRBV5-1; clone_size: NA; j_call: TRBJ1-2; cdr3_length: 14; d_call: TRBD1; cdr3_nt: TGCGCCAGCAGCCCGGACAGGGGGAACTATGGCTACACCTTC; cdr3_aa: CASSPDRGNYGYTF
v_call: TRBV19; clone_size: once; j_call: TRBJ2-1; cdr3_length: 13; d_call: NA; cdr3_nt: TGTGCCAGTAGTATAAACCCTTCGGGGGAGCAGTTCTTC; cdr3_aa: CASSINPSGEQFF
v_call: TRBV3-1/TRBV3-2; clone_size: few; j_call: TRBJ1-4; cdr3_length: 12; d_call: NA; cdr3_nt: TGTGCCAGCAGCCAAGATTCGCGAAAACTGTTTTTT; cdr3_aa: CASSQDSRKLFF
v_call: TRBV9; clone_size: NA; j_call: TRBJ1-6; cdr3_length: 14; d_call: NA; cdr3_nt: TGTGCCAGCAGCGCGGGGGTGGATAATTCACCCCTCCACTTT; cdr3_aa: CASSAGVDNSPLHF
v_call: TRBV5-8; clone_size: NA; j_call: TRBJ1-5; cdr3_length: 13; d_call: NA; cdr3_nt: TGTGCCAGCAGCTTGTTTAGCAATCAGCCCCAGCATTTT; cdr3_aa: CASSLFSNQPQHF
v_call: TRBV6-5; clone_size: NA; j_call: TRBJ1-2; cdr3_length: 14; d_call: NA; cdr3_nt: TGTGCCAGCAGTTACGACGTACTAAACTATGGCTACACCTTC; cdr3_aa: CASSYDVLNYGYTF
v_call: TRBV3-1/TRBV3-2; clone_size: once; j_call: TRBJ1-3; cdr3_length: 13; d_call: NA; cdr3_nt: TGTGCCAGCAGCCAGGGCGTTGGAAACACCATATATTTT; cdr3_aa: CASSQGVGNTIYF
v_call: TRBV3-1/TRBV3-2; clone_size: NA; j_call: TRBJ1-6; cdr3_length: 16; d_call: TRBD1; cdr3_nt: TGTGCCAGCAGCCAAGATCGGGGACAGGGCCTCACACCCCTCCACTTT; cdr3_aa: CASSQDRGQGLTPLHF